A selection of T cell receptor beta chains follows, all from one sample in a study of beta chain features in type 1 diabetes. Using immunoSEQ multiplex PCR, the repertoire was profiled, and TCRdb retains in-frame clones only, with some absent. This table holds almost 350,000 clones, around 8% found once. Specimen: central memory CD4+ T cells from blood. The source is a woman between 18 and 30 years old in good health. Both conserved end residues are part of each CDR3. A D gene is named only where the DNA matches it firmly. Expanded clones are given a class, and other clones once, few, many or no size at all.

V gene	clone size	J gene	D gene	CDR3 protein	CDR3 DNA
TRBV4-2	few	TRBJ2-7	TRBD2	CASSQPGLEYEQYF	TGTGCCAGCAGCCAACCGGGACTAGAATACGAGCAGTACTTC
TRBV14	.	TRBJ2-1	.	CASSQEVRPYNEQFF	TGTGCCAGCAGCCAAGAGGTTAGACCCTACAATGAGCAGTTCTTC
TRBV5-1	.	TRBJ2-5	.	CASSTGHQETQYF	TGCGCCAGCAGCACAGGGCATCAGGAGACCCAGTACTTC
TRBV5-4	.	TRBJ2-7	TRBD2	CASRLAGGPYEQYF	TGTGCCAGCAGACTAGCGGGAGGGCCCTACGAGCAGTACTTC
TRBV7-2	.	TRBJ2-1	.	CASSLSRDNEQFF	TGTGCCAGCAGCTTATCTCGGGACAATGAGCAGTTCTTC
TRBV11-1	.	TRBJ2-3	.	CASSLNGRTDTQYF	TGTGCCAGCAGCTTGAACGGACGCACAGATACGCAGTATTTT
TRBV7-9	.	TRBJ2-7	.	CASSLGDTPNRDEQYF	TGTGCCAGCAGCTTAGGGGACACACCAAATCGGGATGAGCAGTACTTC
TRBV6-1	few	TRBJ2-3	.	CASSEAGGTDTQYF	TGTGCCAGCAGTGAAGCCGGGGGAACAGATACGCAGTATTTT
TRBV4-2	few	TRBJ1-4	.	CASSQGYEKLFF	TGTGCCAGCAGCCAAGGGTATGAAAAACTGTTTTTT
TRBV23-1	few	TRBJ1-1	TRBD1	CASSQGTGDTEAFF	TGCGCCAGCAGTCAAGGGACAGGGGATACTGAAGCTTTCTTT
TRBV2	.	TRBJ2-7	.	CASSESPYEQYF	TGTGCCAGCAGTGAGTCTCCTTACGAGCAGTACTTC
TRBV5-1	few	TRBJ2-6	TRBD2	CASRDESGRSYSGANVLTF	TGCGCCAGCAGAGACGAAAGCGGGAGGTCATACTCTGGGGCCAACGTCCTGACTTTC
TRBV7-2	.	TRBJ1-2	.	CASSLDGVGYTF	TGTGCCAGCAGCTTAGATGGGGTCGGCTACACCTTC
TRBV5-1	.	TRBJ2-1	.	CASSLGRGAYNEQFF	TGCGCCAGCAGCTTGGGCCGGGGCGCCTACAATGAGCAGTTCTTC
TRBV11-2	.	TRBJ2-3	TRBD2	CASSKLGLAGADTQYF	TGTGCCAGCAGCAAACTTGGACTAGCGGGAGCAGATACGCAGTATTTT